The following is a TCR beta chain sequence with its context. As yet, its antigen is unknown. The source of the sample is a study of T cell responses to AZD1222 COVID-19 vaccine. Whole-study findings and limits: Repertoires in all cases were sampled only once the peak T cell response had passed.

CDR1 SEHNR and CDR2 FQNEAQ come from the germline V gene (reference sequence). Trimming cost V 2 bases and J 4 bases; bases outside gene matches: 5. The CDR3 spans 15 residues. Here immunoSEQ multiplex PCR was the method, and the copy in TCRdb shows in-frame clones only, minus some. This sample yields 190,000 or so clones, of which just over 90% are seen a single time; around 3.6% belongs to the top ten. This rearrangement joins TRBV7-9 to TRBJ2-7, with 10 nucleotides matching TRBD2. The TCR sequence derives from an adult who received the AZD1222 COVID-19 vaccine. This material consisted of peripheral blood, taken 28 days after the second AZD1222 dose. The CDR3 is CASSLLASGSYEQYF. DNA of the CDR3: TGTGCCAGCAGCTTATTGGCTAGCGGGAGTTACGAGCAGTACTTC.